The 4 T cell receptor beta chains in this list originate from one sample, sequenced in a study of blood T cell repertoires in COVID-19. Profiling relied on immunoSEQ multiplex PCR, and the TCRdb table lists in-frame clones only, not all of them. Among around 300,000 clones listed, around 91% were seen once. The sample comprised PBMCs or T cells enriched from blood (not recorded which). All receptors come from a woman younger than 35 who had recovered from COVID-19.

The chain recombines TRBV18 with TRBJ1-1; possibly TRBD1 for D (5 bases). V lost 4 bases, J lost 4 bases, and 13 bases lay in between. This CDR3 has 14 amino acids. CDR1 and CDR2 from the germline V gene are KGHSH and LQKENI. DNA for the CDR3: TGTGCCAGCTCACTGGGGCGGTCGAGCACTGAAGCTTTCTTT. Translation: CASSLGRSSTEAFF.

This clone was counted a few times. The V gene is TRBV28, the J gene TRBJ2-5; a possible D gene is TRBD2 (7 bases). Germline V gene lookup returns CDR1 MDHEN and CDR2 SYDVKM. This CDR3 is 15 amino acids long. The V gene lost 7 bases and the J gene lost 5 bases, with 20 bases spanning the gap. The CDR3 spells CASKYWRGPSETQYF. The DNA of the CDR3 is TGTGCCAGCAAGTATTGGCGGGGGCCCTCGGAGACCCAGTACTTC.

This chain uses TRBV2 with TRBJ1-2, with 10 nucleotides matching TRBD1. Trimming cost V 1 base and J 1 base; bases outside gene matches: 0. The CDR3 totals 15 residues. Germline-derived CDR1 and CDR2 are SNHLY and FYNNEI. CDR3 sequence reads: CASSEGDRGNYGYTF. For the CDR3, the DNA is TGTGCCAGCAGTGAAGGGGACAGGGGTAACTATGGCTACACCTTC.

V gene TRBV29-1 combines with J gene TRBJ1-1; D is possibly TRBD1 (5 bases). The V gene's germline CDR1 is SQVTM and CDR2 ANQGSEA. The CDR3 is 13 residues long. The V end lost 0 bases, the J end lost 7 bases, and 12 bases lay between the germline ends. This chain's CDR3 is CSVEDTVRGEAFF. The CDR3 DNA sequence: TGCAGCGTTGAAGACACAGTAAGGGGTGAAGCTTTCTTT.